The clone carrying this T cell receptor (beta chain) was seen more than once but under ten times. This record comes from a study of control samples from healthy donors and cancer patients. Some clones are missing from TCRdb's copy, which holds only in-frame ones; the method was immunoSEQ multiplex PCR. The sample shows fewer than 130,000 clones, roughly 90% of them seen only once. V trimming: 2 bases; J trimming: 4 bases; junction bases outside the gene matches: 2. Germline CDR1 and CDR2: LNHDA and SQIVND (reference sequence). This CDR3 is built from 13 residues. The sample taken for sequencing was PBMCs. This chain connects TRBV19 to TRBJ2-7, with 7 bases fitting TRBD2. The receptor was derived from a woman aged 60-70 years with lung cancer. CDR3 DNA: TGTGCCAGTAGTATACGGGGAGGGTACGAGCAGTACTTC. Protein product: CASSIRGGYEQYF.